Listed here are 10 T cell receptor beta chains from one sample, sequenced in a study of blood T cell repertoires in COVID-19. The table came from immunoSEQ multiplex PCR; TCRdb's copy has only in-frame clones and leaves some out. The sample contains around 210,000 clones, 84% of which appear only once. The sequenced material came from peripheral blood. These receptors were collected from a human donor in a cohort sampled during active COVID-19.

This clone was counted at least ten times. This chain uses TRBV5-1 with TRBJ2-7; 7 nucleotides match TRBD2. CDR1 and CDR2 (germline): SGHRS, YFSETQ. J lost 0 bases, V lost 2 bases, and 2 bases had no gene match. The CDR3 sequence is 14 residues long. This CDR3 is CASSFGGSSYEQYF. CDR3 in DNA: TGCGCCAGCAGCTTTGGCGGGAGCTCCTACGAGCAGTACTTC.

V usage is TRBV5-1 and J usage is TRBJ2-5, with 12 bases aligning to TRBD2. The length of the CDR3 is 16 residues. CDR1 and CDR2 from the germline V gene are SGHRS and YFSETQ. V was pared by 5 bases and J by 1 base, with 6 bases of the junction left unmatched. The CDR3 here is CASRAGLAGSQETQYF. The CDR3 coding sequence is TGCGCCAGCAGGGCAGGACTAGCGGGGTCCCAAGAGACCCAGTACTTC.

This chain uses TRBV7-8 with TRBJ2-5; 9 bases map to TRBD2. This CDR3 is built from 18 residues. With V trimmed by 4 bases and J by 2 bases, 14 bases remained unmatched. CDR1 and CDR2 from the germline V gene are SGHVS and FQNEAQ. The CDR3 sequence is CASSSLTREGGTQETQYF. CDR3 DNA: TGTGCCAGCAGCTCCTTAACGCGGGAGGGAGGGACACAAGAGACCCAGTACTTC. Supplemented by reference TRBV7-8 and TRBJ2-5, the full variable domain reads GAGVSQSPRYKVAKRGQDVALRCDPISGHVSLFWYQQALGQGPEFLTYFQNEAQLDKSGLPSDRFFAERPEGSVSTLKIQRTQQEDSAVYLCASSSLTREGGTQETQYFGPGTRLLVL.

This clone was seen more than once but under ten times. The J gene is TRBJ1-5, the V gene TRBV9; 9 bases match TRBD1. Germline V gene sequence: CDR1 SGDLS, CDR2 YYNGEE. The ends lost 3 bases at V and 6 bases at J; junction bases unmatched: 4. The CDR3 loop spans 14 amino acids. The DNA of the CDR3 is TGTGCCAGCAGCGGAACAGGGGGCAGTCAGCCCCAGCATTTT. This sequence encodes CASSGTGGSQPQHF.

This clone was found many times. Other DNA sequences from this sample encode an identical CDR3 as well. The V call is TRBV5-6, the J call TRBJ1-2, with TRBD1 identical over 9 bases. Trimming removed 0 bases from V and 8 bases from J; junction bases left unmatched: 5. Germline CDR1 and CDR2: SGHDT and YYEEEE. The CDR3 has 14 residues. The CDR3 spells CASSLVGTGLGYTF. The CDR3 coding sequence is TGTGCCAGCAGCTTGGTGGGGACAGGGTTGGGCTACACCTTC.

The table lists this clone with a few counts. The chain recombines TRBV2 with TRBJ2-4; 11 nucleotides agree with TRBD2. The CDR3 has 18 amino acids. The germline CDR1 and CDR2 sequences are SNHLY and FYNNEI. The ends lost 2 bases at V and 7 bases at J; junction bases unmatched: 13. The CDR3 loop is CASSEKGLAGGTGNIQYF. The DNA for the CDR3 is TGTGCCAGCAGTGAAAAGGGGCTAGCGGGGGGAACGGGGAACATTCAGTACTTC. Based on the CDR3 plus reference TRBV2 and TRBJ2-4, the full variable domain is EPEVTQTPSHQVTQMGQEVILRCVPISNHLYFYWYRQILGQKVEFLVSFYNNEISEKSEIFDDQFSVERPDGSNFTLKIRSTKLEDSAMYFCASSEKGLAGGTGNIQYFGAGTRLSVL.

The rearrangement joins TRBV10-3 to TRBJ1-1; D possibly corresponds to TRBD1 (6 bases). Germline CDR1 and CDR2: ENHRY and SYGVKD. The V end was cut by 4 bases, the J end by 1 base, with 13 bases between. The CDR3 totals 15 residues. CDR3 nucleotide sequence: TGTGCCATCAGTGTGGCTGGGGGCCCGAACACTGAAGCTTTCTTT. Translation: CAISVAGGPNTEAFF.

The chain links TRBV3-1 (or the pseudogene TRBV3-2) to TRBJ2-7, with 8 bases matching TRBD2. Germline V CDR1 and CDR2: LGHDT, YNNKEL (reference sequence). This CDR3 region has 15 residues. The junction had 7 bases not matched to a gene; V was cut back by 4 bases and J by 2 bases. As DNA, the CDR3 is TGTGCCAGCAGCCGTAGCGGGGTACCAGCCTACGAGCAGTACTTC. Its translation: CASSRSGVPAYEQYF.

There are a few counts of this clone. V usage is TRBV2 and J usage is TRBJ2-1; 10 nucleotides line up with TRBD2. J gave up 1 base and V 4 bases, and 7 bases lay outside the gene matches. The CDR3 is made up of 17 amino acids. CDR1 SNHLY and CDR2 FYNNEI come from the germline V gene. Here the CDR3 DNA reads TGTGCCAGCAGTGCTCTAGCGGGAGATGGGTCCTACAATGAGCAGTTCTTC. It translates to CASSALAGDGSYNEQFF.

V and J are TRBV2 and TRBJ2-1; no reliable D call. From germline, CDR1 is SNHLY and CDR2 FYNNEI. Trimming pared 5 bases from V and 6 bases from J, leaving 11 bases between. The CDR3 has 13 residues. The CDR3 sequence: CASSLGWSNEQFF. Here the CDR3 DNA reads TGTGCCAGCAGTCTCGGCTGGAGCAATGAGCAGTTCTTC.